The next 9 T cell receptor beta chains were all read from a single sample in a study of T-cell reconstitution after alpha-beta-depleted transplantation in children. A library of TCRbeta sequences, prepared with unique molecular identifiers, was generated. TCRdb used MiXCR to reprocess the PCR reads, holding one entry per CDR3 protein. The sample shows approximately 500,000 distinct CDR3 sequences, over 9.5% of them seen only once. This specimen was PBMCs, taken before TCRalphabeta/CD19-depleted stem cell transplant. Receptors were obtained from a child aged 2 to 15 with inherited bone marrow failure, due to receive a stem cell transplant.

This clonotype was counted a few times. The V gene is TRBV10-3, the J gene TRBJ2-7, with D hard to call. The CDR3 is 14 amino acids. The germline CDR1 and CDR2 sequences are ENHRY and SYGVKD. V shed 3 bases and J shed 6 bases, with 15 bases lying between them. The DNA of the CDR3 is TGTGCCATCAGTGAAGTTAGCCAGTCCGCCGAGCAGTACTTC. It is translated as CAISEVSQSAEQYF.

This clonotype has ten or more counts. The CDR3 protein is CSATLARYNEQFF. CDR3 coding DNA: TGCAGTGCTACACTAGCCCGTTACAATGAGCAGTTCTTC. J is TRBJ2-1 and V is TRBV20-1; D is perhaps TRBD2 (6 bases). Deletions cut 4 bases from V and 4 bases from J, with 11 bases between. CDR1 and CDR2 from the germline V gene are DFQATT and SNEGSKA (reference sequence). The CDR3 has 13 amino acids.

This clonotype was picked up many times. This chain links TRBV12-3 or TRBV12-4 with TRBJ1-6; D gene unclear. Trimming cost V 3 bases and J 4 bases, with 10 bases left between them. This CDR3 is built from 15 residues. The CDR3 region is CASSFDAGYNSPLHF. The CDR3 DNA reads TGTGCCAGCAGTTTTGATGCGGGGTATAATTCACCCCTCCACTTT.

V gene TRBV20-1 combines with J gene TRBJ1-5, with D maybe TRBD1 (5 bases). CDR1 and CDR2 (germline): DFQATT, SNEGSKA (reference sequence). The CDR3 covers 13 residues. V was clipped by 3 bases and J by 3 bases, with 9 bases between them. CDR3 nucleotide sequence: TGCAGTGCTAGCCCGGGGCCCAATCAGCCCCAGCATTTT. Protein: CSASPGPNQPQHF.

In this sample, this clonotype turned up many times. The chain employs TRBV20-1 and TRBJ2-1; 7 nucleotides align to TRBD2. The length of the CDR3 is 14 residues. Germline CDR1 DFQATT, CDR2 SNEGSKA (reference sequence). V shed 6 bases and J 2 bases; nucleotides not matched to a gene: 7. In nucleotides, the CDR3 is TGCAGTGCCTGTAGCGGGTCTACCTACAATGAGCAGTTCTTC. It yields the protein CSACSGSTYNEQFF.

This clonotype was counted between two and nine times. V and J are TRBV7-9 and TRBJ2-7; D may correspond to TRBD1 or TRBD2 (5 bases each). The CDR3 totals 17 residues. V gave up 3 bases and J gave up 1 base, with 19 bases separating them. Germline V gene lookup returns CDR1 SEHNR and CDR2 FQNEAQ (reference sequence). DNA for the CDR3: TGTGCCAGCAGCTTCGGCCGCCCGGGACGGCCTTCCTACGAGCAGTACTTC. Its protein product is CASSFGRPGRPSYEQYF.

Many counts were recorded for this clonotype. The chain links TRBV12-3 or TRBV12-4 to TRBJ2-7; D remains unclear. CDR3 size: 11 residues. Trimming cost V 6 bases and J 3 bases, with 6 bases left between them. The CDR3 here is CASSFNYEQYF. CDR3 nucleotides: TGTGCCAGCAGCTTCAACTACGAGCAGTACTTC.

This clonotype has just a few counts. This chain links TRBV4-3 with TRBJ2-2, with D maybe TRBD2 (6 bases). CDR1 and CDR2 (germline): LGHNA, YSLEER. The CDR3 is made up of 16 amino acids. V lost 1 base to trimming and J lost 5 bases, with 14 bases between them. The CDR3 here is CASSQVRLGLTGELFF. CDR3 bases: TGCGCCAGCAGCCAAGTACGACTAGGTCTGACCGGGGAGCTGTTTTTT.

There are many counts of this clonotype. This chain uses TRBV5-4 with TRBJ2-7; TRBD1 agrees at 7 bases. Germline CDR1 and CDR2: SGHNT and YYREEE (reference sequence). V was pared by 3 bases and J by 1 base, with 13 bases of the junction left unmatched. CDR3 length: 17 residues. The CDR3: CASSSGRWDRPSYEQYF. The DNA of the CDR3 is TGTGCCAGCAGCTCAGGGCGTTGGGACAGACCTTCCTACGAGCAGTACTTC.